Listed here is a single T cell receptor (beta chain). Its antigen is still unknown. From the germline J gene comes the end of the CDR3, since the read stops 3 residues before it. This sample is part of a study of T cells in women clearing cervical HPV infection. Overall study results and limits: Repertoire richness, not evenness, was significantly elevated in CIN3+ cases versus controls.

Trimming shortened V by 2 bases and J by 7 bases, and 14 bases separated the two germline ends. The CDR3 is made up of 15 amino acids. The V gene's germline CDR1 is LNHDA and CDR2 SQIVND (reference sequence). This table comes from immunoSEQ multiplex PCR, and its TCRdb copy is limited to in-frame clones, with some not included. The sample has roughly 30,000 clones. Source material: blood buffy coat. The TCR originated in a woman aged 18 to 75 with a cervical HPV16 infection that either progressed to CIN3+ or cleared (not recorded which). The chain employs TRBV19 and TRBJ1-4, with D unresolved. The CDR3 spells CASSIIPGTPEKLFF. CDR3 bases read: TGTGCCAGTAGTATAATTCCAGGAACCCCTGAAAAA.